This TCR beta chain was observed in a study of blood T cell repertoires in COVID-19. Study summary: Acute and convalescent COVID-19 specimens originated in the United States, Italy and Spain. PBMCs, B-cell-depleted T cells, or T cells were the source of the cDNA or gDNA that made up the material.

Source study methods: Reference gene primer amplification gave estimated nucleated cell counts. Produced via immunoSEQ multiplex PCR; TCRdb's table is partial and in-frame only. Clone size and the V and J calls come from that table; the DNA yielded D and trimming. The sample holds about 360,000 clones; approximately 86% are singletons and the top ten take roughly 7.2%. The CDR3 loop spans 13 amino acids. The V and J ends lost 4 bases and 8 bases respectively, with 14 bases between them. The clonotype comes from a woman aged 55 to 70 with COVID-19, enrolled during active disease. Sequenced material: peripheral blood. The chain is built from TRBV12-3 or TRBV12-4 and TRBJ1-2; D may be TRBD1 (6 bases). CDR3 amino acids: CASSYGAGAGYTF. CDR3 DNA: TGTGCCAGCAGTTACGGGGCGGGGGCCGGCTACACCTTC.